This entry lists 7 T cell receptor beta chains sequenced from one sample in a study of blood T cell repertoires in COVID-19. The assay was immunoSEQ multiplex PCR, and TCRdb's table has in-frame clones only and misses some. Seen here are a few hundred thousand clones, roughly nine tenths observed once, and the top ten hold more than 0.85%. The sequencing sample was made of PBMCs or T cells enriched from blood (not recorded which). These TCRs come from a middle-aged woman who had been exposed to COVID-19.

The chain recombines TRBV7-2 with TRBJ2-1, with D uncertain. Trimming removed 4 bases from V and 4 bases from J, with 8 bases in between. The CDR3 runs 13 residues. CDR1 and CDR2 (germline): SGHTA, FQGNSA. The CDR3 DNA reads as TGTGCCAGCAGCTCCGGCGGATACAATGAGCAGTTCTTC. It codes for CASSSGGYNEQFF.

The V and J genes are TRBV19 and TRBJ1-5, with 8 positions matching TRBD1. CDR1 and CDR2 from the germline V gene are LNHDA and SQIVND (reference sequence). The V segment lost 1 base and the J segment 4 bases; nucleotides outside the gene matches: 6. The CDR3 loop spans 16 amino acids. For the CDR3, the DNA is TGTGCCAGTAGTATAGTTGACAGGGGATATAATCAGCCCCAGCATTTT. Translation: CASSIVDRGYNQPQHF.

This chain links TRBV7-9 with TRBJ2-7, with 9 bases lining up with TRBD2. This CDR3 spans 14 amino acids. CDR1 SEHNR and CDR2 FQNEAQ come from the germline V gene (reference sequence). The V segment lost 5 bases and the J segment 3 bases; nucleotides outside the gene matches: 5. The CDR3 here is CASSPETSGYEQYF. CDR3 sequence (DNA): TGTGCCAGCAGCCCGGAGACTAGCGGCTACGAGCAGTACTTC.

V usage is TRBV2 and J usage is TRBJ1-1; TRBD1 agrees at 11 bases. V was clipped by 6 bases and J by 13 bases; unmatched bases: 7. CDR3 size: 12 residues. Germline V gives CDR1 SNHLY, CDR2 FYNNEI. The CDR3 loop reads CASSGQGATVFF. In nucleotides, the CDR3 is TGTGCCAGCAGCGGACAGGGGGCAACTGTTTTCTTT.

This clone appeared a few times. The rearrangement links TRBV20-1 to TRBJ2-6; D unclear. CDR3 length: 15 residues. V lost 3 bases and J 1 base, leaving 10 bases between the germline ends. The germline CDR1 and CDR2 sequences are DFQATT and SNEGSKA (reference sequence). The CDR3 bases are TGCAGTGCTAGTACGCCGGGTTCTGGGGCCAACGTCCTGACTTTC. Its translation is CSASTPGSGANVLTF.

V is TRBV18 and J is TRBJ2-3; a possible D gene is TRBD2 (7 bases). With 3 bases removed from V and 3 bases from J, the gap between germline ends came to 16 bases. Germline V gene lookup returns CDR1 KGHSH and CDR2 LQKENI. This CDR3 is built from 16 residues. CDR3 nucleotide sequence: TGTGCCAGCTCACCGCGGGGAGGGGGTTCGACAGATACGCAGTATTTT. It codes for CASSPRGGGSTDTQYF.

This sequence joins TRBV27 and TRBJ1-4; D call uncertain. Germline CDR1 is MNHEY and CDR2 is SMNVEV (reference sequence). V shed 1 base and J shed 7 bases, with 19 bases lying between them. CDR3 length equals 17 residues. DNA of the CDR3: TGTGCCAGCAGTTTATGGAGTGGTCAAATCGCATGTGAAAAACTGTTTTTT. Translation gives CASSLWSGQIACEKLFF.